The 7 T cell receptor beta chains presented below share a single source sample, sequenced in a study of cytomegalovirus exposure and HLA in healthy donors. With 60 Vbeta and 13 Jbeta primers, the PCR was carried out. The method was immunoSEQ multiplex PCR; TCRdb's version includes in-frame clones alone and lacks a portion of them. Among under 150,000 clones listed, about three quarters were seen once. The sequenced sample was PBMCs. These receptor sequences come from a woman between 40 and 55 years old in good health and CMV-seronegative.

The genes are TRBV7-9 and TRBJ1-4; 9 nucleotides line up with TRBD1. Per germline, CDR1 SEHNR and CDR2 FQNEAQ (reference sequence). V shed 2 bases and J 4 bases; nucleotides not matched to a gene: 2. The CDR3 covers 15 residues. CDR3: CASSLTGGGNEKLFF. CDR3 DNA: TGTGCCAGCAGCTTAACAGGGGGCGGTAATGAAAAACTGTTTTTT. The variable domain in full, with the rest retrieved from reference TRBV7-9 and TRBJ1-4, is DTGVSQNPRHKITKRGQNVTFRCDPISEHNRLYWYRQTLGQGPEFLTYFQNEAQLEKSRLLSDRFSAERPKGSFSTLEIQRTEQGDSAMYLCASSLTGGGNEKLFFGSGTQLSVL.

The chain joins TRBV2 to TRBJ2-1, with 12 nucleotides matching TRBD2. V gave up 7 bases and J gave up 8 bases; unmatched junction bases: 6. The CDR3 spans 14 residues. Germline V gene sequence: CDR1 SNHLY, CDR2 FYNNEI. CDR3 residues: CASKGLAGGYEQFF. For the CDR3, the DNA is TGTGCCAGCAAGGGACTAGCGGGTGGCTATGAGCAGTTCTTC.

As for this clone: The identical CDR3 is also encoded by other nucleotide sequences in the sample. The chain carries TRBV5-1 and TRBJ1-4; D perhaps matches TRBD1 (6 bases). The ends were cut back, 4 bases at V and 5 bases at J, with 12 bases in the middle. The CDR3 spans 14 residues. Looked up from germline, CDR1 is SGHRS and CDR2 is YFSETQ. CDR3: CASSEGQPNEKLFF. CDR3 nucleotides: TGCGCCAGCAGCGAAGGACAGCCGAATGAAAAACTGTTTTTT.

The rearrangement joins TRBV19 to TRBJ1-5; D is perhaps TRBD1 (5 bases). The germline V gene has CDR1 LNHDA and CDR2 SQIVND (reference sequence). The CDR3 loop spans 11 amino acids. CDR3 nucleotides: TGTGCTTCAGGGAACAATCAGCCCCAGCATTTT. Its protein is CASGNNQPQHF.

J is TRBJ2-7 and V is TRBV25-1; D perhaps matches TRBD1 (5 bases). The V and J ends lost 8 bases and 3 bases respectively, with 11 bases between them. Looked up from germline, CDR1 is MGHDK and CDR2 is SYGVNS. The CDR3 covers 12 residues. The CDR3 loop is CASLSQGYEQYF. The CDR3 DNA follows: TGTGCCAGCCTGTCTCAGGGCTACGAGCAGTACTTC.

The V call is TRBV29-1, the J call TRBJ2-1; TRBD1 matches at 11 bases. CDR1 SQVTM and CDR2 ANQGSEA come from the germline V gene. The CDR3 loop spans 14 amino acids. The V gene end was trimmed by 6 bases and the J gene end by 2 bases; junction bases not matched to a gene: 3. CDR3: CSVMGQGAYNEQFF. DNA of the CDR3: TGCAGCGTAATGGGACAGGGGGCCTACAATGAGCAGTTCTTC.

The J gene is TRBJ1-4, the V gene TRBV27; D remains unclear. V dropped 8 bases and J dropped 1 base, with 2 bases sitting between them. The CDR3 totals 11 residues. Germline CDR1 MNHEY, CDR2 SMNVEV (reference sequence). This chain's CDR3 is CASRTNEKLFF. The CDR3 bases are TGTGCCAGCCGAACTAATGAAAAACTGTTTTTT.